The 20 T cell receptor beta chains below come from one sample, sequenced in a study of blood T cell repertoires in COVID-19. Method: immunoSEQ multiplex PCR; TCRdb's copy keeps in-frame clones and lacks some. The sample records about 210,000 clones, about 84% being singletons. Sequenced: PBMCs or T cells enriched from blood (not recorded which). The receptors stem from a man younger than 40 with acute COVID-19.

This clone was picked up a small number of times. This rearrangement joins TRBV7-9 to TRBJ1-6; 7 bases agree with TRBD1. The V gene's germline CDR1 is SEHNR and CDR2 FQNEAQ (reference sequence). V dropped 6 bases and J dropped 6; count of bases not matched to a gene: 8. The CDR3 loop spans 15 amino acids. CDR3 sequence reads: CASRKPGQSNSPLHF. Written as DNA, the CDR3 is TGTGCCAGCAGAAAACCGGGACAGTCTAATTCACCCCTCCACTTT.

The chain recombines TRBV6-5 with TRBJ2-7; TRBD1 agrees at 7 bases. Germline loops: CDR1 MNHEY, CDR2 SVGAGI. V was pared by 7 bases and J by 0 bases, with 3 bases of the junction left unmatched. This CDR3 is 13 amino acids long. CDR3 protein: CASKSGGSYEQYF. As DNA, the CDR3 is TGTGCCAGCAAGTCAGGGGGCTCCTACGAGCAGTACTTC.

This clone occurred once. The chain is built from TRBV7-9 and TRBJ2-5; TRBD1 matches 11 bases. J lost 4 bases, V lost 5 bases, and 6 bases had no gene match. This CDR3 contains 15 residues. Germline V lookup: CDR1 SEHNR, CDR2 FQNEAQ (reference sequence). The CDR3 here is CASSQGQGVSETQYF. The CDR3 DNA is TGTGCCAGCAGCCAGGGACAGGGGGTTTCAGAGACCCAGTACTTC.

The J gene is TRBJ2-2, the V gene TRBV6-5, with TRBD1 matching over 7 bases. Looked up from germline, CDR1 is MNHEY and CDR2 is SVGAGI. The CDR3 length is 15 residues. Germline trimming cut 4 bases from V and 5 bases from J; bases unmatched to any gene: 7. CDR3: CASSSGGFSTGELFF. The CDR3 DNA is TGTGCCAGCAGTTCAGGGGGATTCAGTACCGGGGAGCTGTTTTTT.

The chain employs TRBV2 and TRBJ2-5; 7 nucleotides match TRBD1. The CDR3 has 14 amino acids. The J segment lost 3 bases and the V segment lost 2 bases, leaving 3 bases of the junction unmatched. Germline CDR1 and CDR2: SNHLY and FYNNEI. The CDR3 reads CASSEKTGKETQYF. CDR3 coding DNA: TGTGCCAGCAGTGAAAAGACAGGGAAAGAGACCCAGTACTTC.

The chain joins TRBV12-3 or TRBV12-4 to TRBJ2-6, with unresolved D. CDR3 length: 13 amino acids. The V end lost 5 bases, the J end lost 2 bases, and 4 bases lay between the germline ends. The CDR3 DNA reads TGTGCCAGCAGTCTCCCTGGGGCCAACGTCCTGACTTTC. It translates to CASSLPGANVLTF.

This clone was picked up a small number of times. This chain connects TRBV6-5 to TRBJ1-6; tentatively, D is TRBD1 (6 bases). The germline V and J ends were trimmed by 3 bases and 8 bases, with 11 bases remaining between them. The length of the CDR3 is 14 residues. Germline assignment: CDR1 MNHEY and CDR2 SVGAGI. The CDR3 bases are TGTGCCAGCAGTTATTTAAACAGGGATTCACCCCTCCACTTT. Amino acid sequence: CASSYLNRDSPLHF.

The DNA for the CDR3 is TGTGCCAGCAGCCCTGGGGGCCTTGGCTCCTACGAGCAGTACTTC. It specifies CASSPGGLGSYEQYF. The J gene is TRBJ2-7, the V gene TRBV9, with TRBD1 as a possible D gene (6 bases). CDR3 length: 15 residues. Trimming removed 4 bases at V and 0 bases at J, with 14 bases between. Germline CDR1 reads SGDLS; CDR2 reads YYNGEE. The variable domain in full, completed from reference TRBV9 and TRBJ2-7, reads DSGVTQTPKHLITATGQRVTLRCSPRSGDLSVYWYQQSLDQGLQFLIQYYNGEERAKGNILERFSAQQFPDLHSELNLSSLELGDSALYFCASSPGGLGSYEQYFGPGTRLTVT.

The rearrangement joins TRBV5-3 to TRBJ1-4, with 10 bases identical to TRBD1. TRBV5-3 is placed among ORFs of uncertain function. Trimming at V came to 0 bases and at J to 0 bases, leaving 2 bases not matched to a gene. CDR3 size: 17 residues. CDR3 in amino acids: CARSLAGQGATNEKLFF. The CDR3 DNA follows: TGTGCCAGAAGCTTGGCTGGACAGGGGGCAACTAATGAAAAACTGTTTTTT.

The chain combines TRBV20-1 with TRBJ1-6; D may be TRBD1 (6 bases). Germline V gene data show CDR1 as DFQATT and CDR2 as SNEGSKA (reference sequence). Trimming removed 3 bases at V and 0 bases at J, with 18 bases between. This CDR3 has 18 residues. CDR3 in DNA: TGCAGTGCTAGTGGAGGGGGAGGGCCCAGCTCCTATAATTCACCCCTCCACTTT. As protein: CSASGGGGPSSYNSPLHF.

The chain recombines TRBV5-1 with TRBJ1-5; 8 nucleotides agree with TRBD1. V lost 4 bases to trimming and J lost 4 bases; unmatched junction nucleotides: 4. Germline CDR1 reads SGHRS; CDR2 reads YFSETQ. The CDR3 has 14 amino acids. CDR3 residues: CASSDGQGNQPQHF. The CDR3 nucleotides read TGCGCCAGCAGCGATGGACAGGGTAATCAGCCCCAGCATTTT.

J is TRBJ1-4 and V is TRBV18; 7 bases match TRBD1. Germline V gives CDR1 KGHSH, CDR2 LQKENI. The CDR3 spans 16 residues. V was clipped by 4 bases and J by 0 bases; unmatched bases: 5. In DNA, the CDR3 is TGTGCCAGCTCACGGGACAGTACTGCAACTAATGAAAAACTGTTTTTT. It is translated as CASSRDSTATNEKLFF. Based on the CDR3 plus reference TRBV18 and TRBJ1-4, the full variable domain is NAGVMQNPRHLVRRRGQEARLRCSPMKGHSHVYWYRQLPEEGLKFMVYLQKENIIDESGMPKERFSAEFPKEGPSILRIQQVVRGDSAAYFCASSRDSTATNEKLFFGSGTQLSVL.

The rearrangement joins TRBV3-1 (or the pseudogene TRBV3-2) to TRBJ1-6; tentatively, D is TRBD1 (5 bases). CDR3 size: 14 residues. Germline CDR1 LGHDT, CDR2 YNNKEL (reference sequence). The V and J ends lost 4 bases and 7 bases respectively, with 11 bases between them. The CDR3 is CASSPPRGNSPLHF. The CDR3 DNA is TGTGCCAGCAGCCCCCCGCGGGGGAATTCACCCCTCCACTTT.

J is TRBJ1-2 and V is TRBV5-6; D unclear. This CDR3 comprises 15 residues. Trimming took off 7 bases at V and 4 bases at J, with 20 bases between the two ends. The germline V gene has CDR1 SGHDT and CDR2 YYEEEE. The chain's CDR3 is CASDKGSAGSYGYTF. The DNA of the CDR3 is TGTGCCAGCGACAAGGGATCGGCGGGAAGCTATGGCTACACCTTC. Full variable domain (outside the CDR3, taken from reference TRBV5-6 and TRBJ1-2): DAGVTQSPTHLIKTRGQQVTLRCSPKSGHDTVSWYQQALGQGPQFIFQYYEEEERQRGNFPDRFSGHQFPNYSSELNVNALLLGDSALYLCASDKGSAGSYGYTFGSGTRLTVV.

This clone showed up just a few times. The chain couples TRBV5-5 to TRBJ1-1; 8 bases line up with TRBD1. The CDR3 has 16 amino acids. Germline-derived CDR1 and CDR2 are SGHKS and YYEKEE (reference sequence). Losses at the gene ends were 3 bases for V and 4 bases for J; bases not matched to a gene: 11. This CDR3 reads CASSSGGTGGGTEAFF. In DNA, the CDR3 is TGTGCCAGCAGCTCCGGGGGGACAGGAGGTGGCACTGAAGCTTTCTTT.

This clone was observed a handful of times. This chain joins TRBV5-1 and TRBJ2-3; no firm D call. The germline V gene encodes CDR1 SGHRS and CDR2 YFSETQ. Trimming removed 0 bases at V and 0 bases at J, with 11 bases between. The length of the CDR3 is 16 residues. The CDR3: CASSLGHLTSTDTQYF. As DNA, the CDR3 is TGCGCCAGCAGCTTGGGACACCTTACTAGCACAGATACGCAGTATTTT.

Regarding this clone: The same CDR3 arises from other DNA sequences in this sample as well. The V and J genes are TRBV6-5 and TRBJ2-7, with TRBD1 matching over 8 bases. With 5 bases clipped from V and 2 bases from J, the junction kept 2 bases outside the gene matches. The CDR3 sequence is 13 residues long. The germline gives CDR1 MNHEY, CDR2 SVGAGI. CDR3 loop: CASSRTGTYEQYF. CDR3 nucleotides: TGTGCCAGCAGTCGGACAGGGACCTACGAGCAGTACTTC.

This clone showed up just a few times. The V and J genes are TRBV28 and TRBJ2-2; no definite D call. V lost 6 bases to trimming and J lost 11 bases, with 13 bases between them. Germline V gives CDR1 MDHEN, CDR2 SYDVKM. CDR3 length: 12 amino acids. In nucleotides, the CDR3 is TGTGCCAGCAGCCCACTATATGAAGAGCTGTTTTTT. Translated, it gives CASSPLYEELFF.

The chain employs TRBV5-5 and TRBJ2-3; D is unresolved. The CDR3 is 13 amino acids. Trimming took off 5 bases at V and 6 bases at J, with 13 bases between the two ends. CDR1 is SGHKS and CDR2 is YYEKEE in the germline V gene (reference sequence). This CDR3 is CASRKALGDTQYF. The CDR3 DNA follows: TGTGCCAGCAGGAAGGCCCTCGGGGATACGCAGTATTTT. Using reference TRBV5-5 and TRBJ2-3 for the parts outside the CDR3, the full variable domain is DAGVTQSPTHLIKTRGQQVTLRCSPISGHKSVSWYQQVLGQGPQFIFQYYEKEERGRGNFPDRFSARQFPNYSSELNVNALLLGDSALYLCASRKALGDTQYFGPGTRLTVL.

This sequence joins TRBV27 and TRBJ2-5, with D possibly being TRBD2 (5 bases). Germline V gives CDR1 MNHEY, CDR2 SMNVEV (reference sequence). With 3 bases removed from V and 2 bases from J, the gap between germline ends came to 7 bases. The CDR3 is made up of 13 amino acids. The CDR3 DNA is TGTGCCAGCAGTTTGAGGGTACAAGAGACCCAGTACTTC. It is translated as CASSLRVQETQYF.